Below, one T cell receptor beta chain is given with its context. Its antigen is unknown. These data are taken from a study of a mutant IDH1 vaccine in newly diagnosed glioma. Turning to the study itself: Vaccination began 4-6 weeks post radiotherapy alone, or with temozolomide cycles.

Assay used: immunoSEQ multiplex PCR; TCRdb lists only in-frame clones, some missing. Among roughly 54,000 clones, around 80% were seen once, and the ten largest hold 3% to 3.5%. This sample's time point: week 5, during vaccination. Topical imiquimod accompanied each vaccine dose, which consisted of 300 ug of mutant IDH1 20-mer peptide. CDR1 and CDR2 from the germline V gene are MRHNA and SNTAGT. The CDR3 has 14 residues. The V end was cut by 5 bases, the J end by 3 bases, with 11 bases between. The sample was PBMCs, taken from a glioma patient whose treatment included an IDH1 peptide vaccine. The chain is built from TRBV6-4 and TRBJ2-1, with D perhaps matching TRBD1 (6 bases). This TCR came from a man aged 30 to 39 with glioma. The CDR3 sequence is CASSKTGSYNEQFF. CDR3 DNA sequence: TGTGCCAGCAGTAAGACAGGAAGCTACAATGAGCAGTTCTTC.